This T cell receptor (beta chain) was recovered during a study of Graves' ophthalmopathy and Graves' hyperthyroidism. Overall study results and limits: Blood also harbored most expanded thyroid clonotypes above 0.001 frequency. Discrimination between ophthalmopathy and stable hyperthyroidism by a 13-signature model showed more than 85% sensitivity and about 81% specificity.

RNA transcripts were the source from which TCR beta CDR3 regions were amplified. First-round RT-PCR employed HTBI primers, with a second-round multiplex PCR after it. TCRdb redid the calling of the multiplex PCR reads with MiXCR, one entry per CDR3 protein. The sample lists around 1,200,000 distinct CDR3 sequences; roughly 35% were seen once. The CDR3 has 15 residues. The V end was cut by 5 bases, the J end by 4 bases, with 18 bases between. The V gene's germline CDR1 is SGHTA and CDR2 FQGNSA. People with hyperthyroidism were aged 18 to 65 and newly diagnosed, under 2 months' duration. Excluded: other autoimmune disease, uncontrolled infection, pregnancy or lactation. This clonotype turned up a few times. Its antigen remains unknown.

Source material: peripheral blood or thyroid tissue (not recorded which). The chain is built from TRBV7-2 and TRBJ2-7; TRBD2 might be the D (7 bases). The clonotype comes from an adult man with Graves' hyperthyroidism. Here the CDR3 reads CASSLEGGAGYEQYF. The CDR3 nucleotides are TGTGCCAGCAGCCTAGAGGGGGGGGCCGGGTACGAGCAGTACTTC.